The following is a TCR beta chain sequence with its context. These data belong to a study of blood T cell repertoires in COVID-19. At the level of the study: Acute-phase and convalescent COVID-19 samples originated in the United States, Italy and Spain. The cDNA or gDNA used as material had been derived from T cells, B-cell-depleted T cells, or PBMCs.

Per the authors' pipeline: Amplification from reference gene primers served as the basis for estimated nucleated cell counts. The repertoire was sequenced with immunoSEQ multiplex PCR; TCRdb's copy has only in-frame clones and lacks some. The D gene and trimming were derived from the DNA, and the V and J assignments and clone size from that table. In the table there are about 80,000 clones, around 77% of which are singletons. Looked up from germline, CDR1 is SEHNR and CDR2 is FQNEAQ (reference sequence). Germline trimming cut 5 bases from V and 5 bases from J; bases unmatched to any gene: 14. There are 17 residues in the CDR3.

The V gene is TRBV7-9, the J gene TRBJ1-5; 8 bases fit TRBD1. Sequenced input: peripheral blood. The receptor's source is a man in his 70s with active or convalescent COVID-19. The CDR3 DNA reads as TGTGCCAGCAGCATAGGGATACACCAGGGGGCTGATCAGCCCCAGCATTTT. Protein product: CASSIGIHQGADQPQHF.